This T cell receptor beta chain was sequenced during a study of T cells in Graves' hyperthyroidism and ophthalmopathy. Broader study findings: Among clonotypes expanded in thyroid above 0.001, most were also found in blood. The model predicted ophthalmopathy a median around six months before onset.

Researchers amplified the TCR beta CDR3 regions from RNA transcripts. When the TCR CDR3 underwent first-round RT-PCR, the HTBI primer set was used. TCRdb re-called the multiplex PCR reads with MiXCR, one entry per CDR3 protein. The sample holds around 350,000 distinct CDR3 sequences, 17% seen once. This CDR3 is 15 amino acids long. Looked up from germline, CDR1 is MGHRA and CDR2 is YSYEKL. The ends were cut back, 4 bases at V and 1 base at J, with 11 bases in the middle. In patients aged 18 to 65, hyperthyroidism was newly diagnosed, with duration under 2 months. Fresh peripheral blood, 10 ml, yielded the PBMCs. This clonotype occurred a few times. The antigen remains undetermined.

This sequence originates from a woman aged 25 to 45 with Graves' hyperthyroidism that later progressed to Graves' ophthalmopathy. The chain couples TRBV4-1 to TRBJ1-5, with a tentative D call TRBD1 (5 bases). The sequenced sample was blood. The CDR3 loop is CASSRGGGSNQPQHF. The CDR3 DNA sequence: TGCGCCAGCAGCCGCGGTGGGGGAAGCAATCAGCCCCAGCATTTT.